This T cell receptor (beta chain) emerged from a study of blood T cells in healthy people across ages. This clonotype was counted a few times. PCR was performed a second time for about 7 to 12 cycles using a sample-barcoded 5' primer and a J-beta primer mix. TCRdb processed the 5' RACE reads anew with MiXCR; each CDR3 protein has one entry. The sample carries about 930,000 distinct CDR3 sequences, 29% recorded once. Extracted total RNA amounted to at least 5 micrograms for each sample. These data also featured in a second study, about T cells of mothers and their children. As reported in that work: The whole RNA yield was converted to cDNA, roughly 1.5 ug per 15 ul.

Sequencing was performed on blood. The sequence was obtained from a woman in her thirties or forties in good health.

CDR3 sequence: CASRSGGASDTQYF. CDR3 DNA: TGTGCCAGCCGTAGCGGGGGGGCATCAGATACGCAGTATTTT. This chain connects TRBV27 to TRBJ2-3, with 11 bases fitting TRBD2. The CDR3 consists of 14 residues. With V trimmed by 8 bases and J by 4 bases, 5 bases remained unmatched. Germline CDR1 MNHEY, CDR2 SMNVEV (reference sequence).